This is a list of T cell receptor beta chains from one sample in a study of shared clonotypes between healthy human individuals. The table came from immunoSEQ multiplex PCR; TCRdb's copy has only in-frame clones and leaves some out. The data contain about 2.2 million clones, about 92% of them singletons. Sequences were obtained from naive CD8+ T cells from PBMCs. These receptors originate from a man aged 18-30 years in good health. Some clones in this sample may be carry-over from other donors' samples. Both conserved end residues are part of each CDR3. A D gene is named only where the DNA matches it firmly. For some rows the clone size is stated as once, few or many, or as a class when expanded; others skip it.

clone_size	j_call	d_call	v_call	cdr3_nt	cdr3_aa
NA	TRBJ1-5	NA	TRBV15	TGTGCCACCAGCAGAGATCGGGGTGTAGGACAGCCCCAGCATTTT	CATSRDRGVGQPQHF
NA	TRBJ1-1	NA	TRBV5-1	TGCGCCAGCAGCCCCGGGTGGGGGGCGGTGAACACTGAAGCTTTCTTT	CASSPGWGAVNTEAFF
NA	TRBJ2-7	NA	TRBV14	TGTGCCAGCAGCCAAGTTGTCCAGCCCTACGAGCAGTACTTC	CASSQVVQPYEQYF
NA	TRBJ2-7	NA	TRBV13	TGTGCCAGCAGCCCTTCAATTACCTACGAGCAGTACTTC	CASSPSITYEQYF
NA	TRBJ2-1	TRBD1	TRBV4-3	TGCGCCAGCAGCCACTCCCCCCCGGACAGGGAACACAATGAGCAGTTCTTC	CASSHSPPDREHNEQFF
NA	TRBJ2-7	NA	TRBV7-9	TGTGCCAGCAGCTCACCAGCGACCGCCTACGAGCAGTACTTC	CASSSPATAYEQYF
NA	TRBJ1-1	TRBD1	TRBV6-5	TGTGCCAGCAGTGTACAGGGGTGGAACACTGAAGCTTTCTTT	CASSVQGWNTEAFF
NA	TRBJ2-7	TRBD2	TRBV27	TGTGCCAGCAGTTTGCGTAGCGGGAGGACCTACGAGCAGTACTTC	CASSLRSGRTYEQYF
NA	TRBJ1-2	NA	TRBV6-4	TGTGCCAGCAGTGAAGTGGCCTGGTATGGCTACACCTTC	CASSEVAWYGYTF
NA	TRBJ2-7	NA	TRBV2	TGTGCCAGCAGTGAAAGGGGGTTGTGGGGTCGCGAGCAGTACTTC	CASSERGLWGREQYF
NA	TRBJ1-4	NA	TRBV7-9	TGTGCCAGCAGCTTGGGGCAGGGTGAGGAAAAACTGTTTTTT	CASSLGQGEEKLFF
once	TRBJ1-4	NA	TRBV27	TGTGCCAGCAGGGAACGGGCAAAAGAAAAACTGTTTTTT	CASRERAKEKLFF